Shown below are 6 T cell receptor beta chains from a single sample sequenced in a study of shared clonotypes between healthy human individuals. Clones were sequenced by immunoSEQ multiplex PCR, and TCRdb holds only the in-frame ones, with some missing. The top ten clones hold 0.11% of a sample with hundreds of thousands of clones, approximately 95% of them seen once. Terminally differentiated effector memory CD45RA+ cells were excluded by CCR7 positive selection of CD45RO-negative cells. What was sequenced was naive CD8+ T cells sorted from blood. The receptors shown here come from a woman between 25 and 40 years old in good health.

This sequence joins TRBV6-6 and TRBJ2-3; the D is unclear. The CDR3 is 16 amino acids. CDR1 and CDR2 (germline): MNHNY, SVGAGI (reference sequence). Between the trimmed V and J ends, which lost 0 bases and 0 bases, there was a span of 10 bases. In DNA, the CDR3 is TGTGCCAGCAGTTACTCGGGTATTTCTAGCACAGATACGCAGTATTTT. Its translation is CASSYSGISSTDTQYF.

This chain links TRBV29-1 with TRBJ2-1; no definite D call. Germline assignment: CDR1 SQVTM and CDR2 ANQGSEA. The CDR3 is 15 amino acids. The V and J ends lost 2 bases and 0 bases respectively, with 11 bases between them. CDR3 nucleotide sequence: TGCAGCGTTGAATCCTCGGCTAGCTCCTACAATGAGCAGTTCTTC. Encoded protein: CSVESSASSYNEQFF.

This chain uses TRBV5-4 with TRBJ1-4; 9 positions match TRBD1. Per the germline V gene, CDR1 is SGHNT and CDR2 is YYREEE (reference sequence). The CDR3 is 14 residues long. Germline trimming cut 3 bases from V and 7 bases from J; bases unmatched to any gene: 4. The CDR3 loop reads CASSWGQGAEKLFF. The DNA for the CDR3 is TGTGCCAGCAGCTGGGGACAGGGAGCTGAAAAACTGTTTTTT.

The chain links TRBV5-4 to TRBJ2-1, with a weak D call TRBD1 (6 bases). This CDR3 spans 15 amino acids. Between the trimmed V and J ends, which lost 6 bases and 0 bases, there was a span of 13 bases. The germline CDR1 and CDR2 sequences are SGHNT and YYREEE (reference sequence). CDR3 in amino acids: CASMSDSDSYNEQFF. DNA of the CDR3: TGTGCCAGCATGTCGGACAGCGACTCCTACAATGAGCAGTTCTTC.

The chain carries TRBV27 and TRBJ1-1; 9 nucleotides line up with TRBD1. Trimming removed 8 bases from V and 4 bases from J; junction bases left unmatched: 8. Germline V gives CDR1 MNHEY, CDR2 SMNVEV (reference sequence). The CDR3 runs to 14 residues. The CDR3 bases are TGTGCCAGCGGCCGGACAGGGGAGGGCACTGAAGCTTTCTTT. Amino acids: CASGRTGEGTEAFF.

The chain is built from TRBV13 and TRBJ2-7; 7 bases are shared with TRBD2. J was trimmed by 3 bases and V by 5 bases; bases with no gene match: 4. The CDR3 sequence is 13 residues long. Germline CDR1 is PRHDT and CDR2 is FYEKMQ (reference sequence). The CDR3 sequence: CASSTSGDYEQYF. CDR3 sequence (DNA): TGTGCCAGCAGCACCAGCGGGGACTACGAGCAGTACTTC.